A single sample gave rise to the 32 T cell receptor beta chains below, sequenced in a study of prognosis after radiotherapy for stage I lung cancer. Genomic DNA was subjected to two-round multiplex PCR for amplification of TCR beta CDR3. First-round PCR employed TRBV- and TRBJ-specific primers for each gene. TCRdb recomputed calls from the multiplex PCR reads with MiXCR, one row per CDR3 protein. The sample contains around 51,000 distinct CDR3 sequences, about a third of which appear only once. The sequences come from PBMCs, collected before or after stereotactic body radiation therapy (not recorded which). The receptor source for this set is a donor older than 45 with non-small cell lung cancer.

The CDR3 loop reads CSVLGLAGVYEQFF. CDR3 bases: TGCAGCGTACTTGGACTAGCGGGAGTTTATGAGCAGTTCTTC. The chain uses TRBV29-1 and TRBJ2-1; TRBD2 aligns across 13 bases. The CDR3 length is 14 residues. J lost 8 bases, V lost 6 bases, and 7 bases had no gene match. Germline values: CDR1 SQVTM, CDR2 ANQGSEA.

This clonotype was observed at least ten times. The chain is built from TRBV5-1 and TRBJ1-1, with 9 bases identical to TRBD1. Germline CDR1 SGHRS, CDR2 YFSETQ. This CDR3 region has 14 residues. V lost 4 bases to trimming and J lost 0 bases; unmatched junction nucleotides: 1. CDR3 coding DNA: TGCGCCAGCAGCGGACAGGGGCTGAACACTGAAGCTTTCTTT. It codes for CASSGQGLNTEAFF.

The genes are TRBV2 and TRBJ2-1, with D tentatively TRBD1 or TRBD2 (5 bases each). The CDR3 sequence is 16 residues long. The ends were cut back, 1 base at V and 6 bases at J, with 16 bases in the middle. The germline V gene has CDR1 SNHLY and CDR2 FYNNEI. The CDR3 DNA is TGTGCCAGCAGTGAAGGACGGGGCAGGGCGATCAATGAGCAGTTCTTC. This translates into CASSEGRGRAINEQFF.

This sequence joins TRBV5-4 and TRBJ2-1; 7 bases agree with TRBD2. Germline loops: CDR1 SGHNT, CDR2 YYREEE (reference sequence). The CDR3 is 16 residues long. The J segment lost 2 bases and the V segment lost 0 bases, leaving 5 bases of the junction unmatched. CDR3: CASSLVGGSTYNEQFF. The CDR3 region has the DNA TGTGCCAGCAGCTTGGTCGGCGGGAGCACCTACAATGAGCAGTTCTTC. Together with reference TRBV5-4 and TRBJ2-1, the CDR3 gives the full variable domain: ETGVTQSPTHLIKTRGQQVTLRCSSQSGHNTVSWYQQALGQGPQFIFQYYREEENGRGNFPPRFSGLQFPNYSSELNVNALELDDSALYLCASSLVGGSTYNEQFFGPGTRLTVL.

The V call is TRBV11-2, the J call TRBJ2-1; the match to TRBD2 covers 7 bases. The germline V gene has CDR1 SGHAT and CDR2 FQNNGV. The length of the CDR3 is 15 residues. V shed 2 bases, J shed 4 bases, and the junction held 5 bases outside the gene matches. The CDR3 sequence: CASSLSLRGYNEQFF. In DNA form, the CDR3 reads TGTGCCAGCAGCTTATCCCTGCGGGGGTACAATGAGCAGTTCTTC.

On this clonotype: A far larger clone is one base from this, pointing to a likely read error. V usage is TRBV6-8 and J usage is TRBJ2-7; 9 bases map to TRBD2. The CDR3 loop spans 15 amino acids. The junction had 8 bases not matched to a gene; V was cut back by 7 bases and J by 1 base. Germline V gene sequence: CDR1 MNHGY, CDR2 SAAAGT. The CDR3 reads CASKSEAGGSYEQYF. CDR3 coding DNA: TGTGCCAGCAAATCCGAAGCGGGAGGTTCCTACGAGCAGTACTTC.

This clonotype has a count of ten or more. CDR3 in amino acids: CASSLVGGFETQYF. The CDR3 region has the DNA TGTGCCAGCAGCTTAGTCGGCGGATTCGAGACCCAGTACTTC. J is TRBJ2-5 and V is TRBV7-2; D not resolved. CDR1 and CDR2 from the germline V gene are SGHTA and FQGNSA. V gave up 1 base and J gave up 5 bases, with 11 bases separating them. The CDR3 sequence is 14 residues long.

This clonotype has a count of ten or more. The chain has TRBV28 and TRBJ1-5, with D possibly TRBD1 on 6 matching bases. Trimming stripped 6 bases from V and 7 bases from J, with 19 bases between. The CDR3 is made up of 15 amino acids. Germline CDR1 and CDR2: MDHEN and SYDVKM. CDR3 in DNA: TGTGCCAGCAGCCCTGAGGGGGTGCTACGGCAGCCCCAGCATTTT. Encoded protein: CASSPEGVLRQPQHF.

The chain uses TRBV4-3 and TRBJ2-2; D call uncertain. In germline, CDR1 is LGHNA, CDR2 YSLEER. The CDR3 is 14 amino acids. Trimming took 1 base from V and 7 from J, leaving 10 bases between them. The CDR3 sequence is CASSQGFGVGELFF. CDR3 nucleotides: TGCGCCAGCAGCCAAGGTTTTGGGGTCGGGGAGCTGTTTTTT.

This clonotype was observed at least ten times. The genes are TRBV29-1 and TRBJ2-3; possibly TRBD1 or TRBD2 for D (5 bases each). The CDR3 sequence is 13 residues long. The ends were cut back, 3 bases at V and 4 bases at J, with 11 bases in the middle. Germline assignment: CDR1 SQVTM and CDR2 ANQGSEA. This CDR3 is CSVDGGSPDTQYF. CDR3 bases: TGCAGCGTTGATGGGGGTAGTCCAGATACGCAGTATTTT.

To note about this clonotype: A junction boundary mismatches the germline segment, possibly from a read error. The rearrangement links TRBV20-1 to TRBJ1-1, with D unclear. This CDR3 is 15 amino acids long. CDR1 and CDR2 from the germline V gene are DFQATT and SNEGSKA (reference sequence). The CDR3 nucleotides are TGCAGTGCTATAGATAGTTACAACATGAACACTGAGGCTTTCTTT. It is translated as CSAIDSYNMNTEAFF.

This clonotype was counted at least ten times. V usage is TRBV11-2 and J usage is TRBJ2-1; D unresolved. Trimming removed 3 bases from V and 6 bases from J, with 15 bases in between. Germline CDR1 reads SGHAT; CDR2 reads FQNNGV. This CDR3 has 15 amino acids. DNA of the CDR3: TGTGCCAGCAGCTTTAAGATCCAACTCTTCAATGAGCAGTTCTTC. Translated: CASSFKIQLFNEQFF. Combining the CDR3 with reference TRBV11-2 and TRBJ2-1 gives the whole variable domain EAGVAQSPRYKIIEKRQSVAFWCNPISGHATLYWYQQILGQGPKLLIQFQNNGVVDDSQLPKDRFSAERLKGVDSTLKIQPAKLEDSAVYLCASSFKIQLFNEQFFGPGTRLTVL.

This clonotype has a count of ten or more. This chain joins TRBV7-2 and TRBJ2-3, with D maybe TRBD2 (5 bases). This CDR3 comprises 14 residues. Germline V gene data show CDR1 as SGHTA and CDR2 as FQGNSA. Trimming cost V 0 bases and J 7 bases, with 11 bases left between them. CDR3 coding DNA: TGTGCCAGCAGCTTAGCGAGGGCTACCTATACGCAGTATTTT. Translated: CASSLARATYTQYF. Looking up the rest from reference TRBV7-2 and TRBJ2-3 gives the full variable domain: GAGVSQSPSNKVTEKGKDVELRCDPISGHTALYWYRQSLGQGLEFLIYFQGNSAPDKSGLPSDRFSAERTGGSVSTLTIQRTQQEDSAVYLCASSLARATYTQYFGPGTRLTVL.

This clonotype has at least ten counts. This chain uses TRBV18 with TRBJ2-4; possible D gene TRBD2, 5 bases. The CDR3 length is 15 residues. Trimming shortened V by 2 bases and J by 6 bases, and 14 bases separated the two germline ends. Germline CDR1 is KGHSH and CDR2 is LQKENI. The CDR3 sequence is CASSPAWSEGNIQYF. The CDR3 DNA is TGTGCCAGCTCACCAGCCTGGTCCGAGGGAAACATTCAGTACTTC.

This clonotype appeared many times. The CDR3 protein is CASSPNGGSNTEAFF. The CDR3 nucleotides are TGTGCCAGCTCACCTAACGGGGGATCCAACACTGAAGCTTTCTTT. The genes are TRBV18 and TRBJ1-1; D may be TRBD1 (5 bases). V was pared by 3 bases and J by 2 bases, with 13 bases between. Germline CDR1 is KGHSH and CDR2 is LQKENI. The CDR3 covers 15 residues.

Ten or more counts support this clonotype. This sequence joins TRBV7-2 and TRBJ1-4; 9 bases line up with TRBD1. J lost 6 bases, V lost 3 bases, and 5 bases had no gene match. This CDR3 comprises 15 residues. Looked up from germline, CDR1 is SGHTA and CDR2 is FQGNSA. CDR3 sequence: CASSFGDRDDEKLFF. DNA of the CDR3: TGTGCCAGCAGCTTCGGGGACAGGGATGATGAAAAACTGTTTTTT.

This clonotype was detected ten times or more. The J gene is TRBJ2-3, the V gene TRBV28; 10 bases align to TRBD2. Looked up from germline, CDR1 is MDHEN and CDR2 is SYDVKM. CDR3 length: 14 amino acids. The V gene end was trimmed by 6 bases and the J gene end by 2 bases; junction bases not matched to a gene: 2. CDR3 loop: CASSTSGITDTQYF. The CDR3 DNA reads as TGTGCCAGCAGCACTAGCGGGATCACAGATACGCAGTATTTT.

This clonotype came up many times. V and J are TRBV7-2 and TRBJ2-1, with D possibly matching TRBD1 (6 bases). The germline CDR1 and CDR2 sequences are SGHTA and FQGNSA. The CDR3 is 15 amino acids. V lost 2 bases and J 4 bases, leaving 12 bases between the germline ends. The CDR3 region is CASSLSTGMYNEQFF. CDR3 nucleotides: TGTGCCAGCAGCTTAAGTACAGGGATGTACAATGAGCAGTTCTTC.

This clonotype came up many times. The chain recombines TRBV4-2 with TRBJ2-2, with a possible D match to TRBD2 (5 bases). Trimming left V 0 bases short and J 0 bases short, with 8 bases between. CDR1 is LGHNA, CDR2 YNFKEQ, per germline. The CDR3 contains 16 residues. The CDR3 region is CASSQEKAANTGELFF. The CDR3 DNA follows: TGTGCCAGCAGCCAAGAAAAAGCGGCGAACACCGGGGAGCTGTTTTTT.

This clonotype was recorded at least ten times. The rearrangement links TRBV13 to TRBJ1-5; no firm D call. With 5 bases removed from V and 4 bases from J, the gap between germline ends came to 9 bases. CDR1 is PRHDT, CDR2 FYEKMQ, per germline (reference sequence). The CDR3 is 13 residues long. The CDR3 spells CASSPTPNQPQHF. For the CDR3, the DNA is TGTGCCAGCAGCCCGACCCCGAATCAGCCCCAGCATTTT.

The chain couples TRBV12-3 or TRBV12-4 to TRBJ2-6; D gene ambiguous. Trimming took off 4 bases at V and 6 bases at J, with 13 bases between the two ends. The CDR3 has 15 residues. The CDR3 protein is CASSSRNSLANVLTF. As DNA, the CDR3 is TGTGCCAGCAGTTCCCGGAACTCTTTGGCCAACGTCCTGACTTTC.

This clonotype was seen only a few times. This sequence joins TRBV6-1 and TRBJ2-2; D might be TRBD1 (6 bases). The germline V gene has CDR1 MNHNS and CDR2 SASEGT. Trimming pared 1 base from V and 6 bases from J, leaving 12 bases between. CDR3 length: 15 amino acids. Written as DNA, the CDR3 is TGTGCCAGCAGTGAAGAGGCAGGGGATCCCGGGGAGCTGTTTTTT. This encodes CASSEEAGDPGELFF.

This clonotype was found many times. This chain uses TRBV3-1 with TRBJ2-1; 11 bases line up with TRBD2. J was trimmed by 7 bases and V by 5 bases; bases with no gene match: 7. Germline CDR1 is LGHDT and CDR2 is YNNKEL (reference sequence). This CDR3 comprises 15 residues. As DNA, the CDR3 is TGTGCCAGCAGCAAGCTAGCGGGAGGAGGGAATGAGCAGTTCTTC. Its protein is CASSKLAGGGNEQFF.

This clonotype was picked up many times. This CDR3 reads CAISESSGIYGYTF. The DNA of the CDR3 is TGTGCCATCAGTGAGTCATCAGGGATCTATGGCTACACCTTC. The rearrangement uses TRBV10-3 and TRBJ1-2; D may be TRBD1 (5 bases). The CDR3 is 14 residues long. The V and J ends lost 0 bases and 4 bases respectively, with 9 bases between them. Germline V gene lookup returns CDR1 ENHRY and CDR2 SYGVKD.

In its sample, this clonotype was seen many times. The J gene is TRBJ1-1, the V gene TRBV19; D remains unclear. Per germline, CDR1 LNHDA and CDR2 SQIVND (reference sequence). This CDR3 contains 12 residues. V gave up 1 base and J gave up 7 bases, with 7 bases separating them. CDR3 residues: CASSIAPSEAFF. Written as DNA, the CDR3 is TGTGCCAGTAGTATAGCCCCTAGTGAAGCTTTCTTT.

This clonotype was counted at least ten times. This chain joins TRBV24-1 and TRBJ2-3, with D tentatively TRBD2 (7 bases). Germline V gene lookup returns CDR1 KGHDR and CDR2 SFDVKD. Trimming shortened V by 6 bases and J by 3 bases, and 12 bases separated the two germline ends. The CDR3 runs 14 residues. CDR3 amino acids: CATSKRDKTDTQYF. CDR3 sequence (DNA): TGTGCCACCAGTAAGCGGGACAAAACAGATACGCAGTATTTT.

On this clonotype: The likely explanation is a read error, given a far larger clone one base away. This chain uses TRBV6-5 with TRBJ2-1, with TRBD2 matching over 14 bases. The CDR3 runs 16 residues. Germline assignment: CDR1 MNHEY and CDR2 SVGAGI. CDR3 nucleotides: TGTTCCAGCAGGCGCACCGGGACTAGCGGGAGCGACGAGCAGTTCTTC. The encoded protein is CSSRRTGTSGSDEQFF.

This clonotype came up many times. The chain employs TRBV20-1 and TRBJ2-5; possibly TRBD2 for D (6 bases). The CDR3 has 12 residues. The V end was cut by 5 bases, the J end by 5 bases, with 12 bases between. Looked up from germline, CDR1 is DFQATT and CDR2 is SNEGSKA (reference sequence). This chain's CDR3 is CSALDRGETQYF. CDR3 bases: TGCAGTGCTCTCGACCGGGGGGAGACCCAGTACTTC.

This clonotype occurred many times. The CDR3 is CASTVQGAAYGYTF. CDR3 bases: TGTGCCAGCACGGTACAGGGGGCTGCCTATGGCTACACCTTC. The chain recombines TRBV2 with TRBJ1-2, with 9 nucleotides matching TRBD1. From germline, CDR1 is SNHLY and CDR2 FYNNEI. Trimming at V came to 7 bases and at J to 4 bases, leaving 7 bases not matched to a gene. The CDR3 sequence is 14 residues long.

V is TRBV5-5 and J is TRBJ1-2; D is possibly TRBD1 (6 bases). CDR1 SGHKS and CDR2 YYEKEE come from the germline V gene (reference sequence). The CDR3 spans 13 residues. V was shortened by 2 bases and J by 2 bases, with 7 bases between the two germline ends. The CDR3 sequence: CASSFDRNYGYTF. For the CDR3, the DNA is TGTGCCAGCAGCTTCGACAGGAACTATGGCTACACCTTC.

The V gene is TRBV27, the J gene TRBJ2-1, with TRBD1 as a possible D gene (5 bases). This CDR3 spans 16 amino acids. The germline gives CDR1 MNHEY, CDR2 SMNVEV (reference sequence). V shed 9 bases and J shed 4 bases, with 22 bases lying between them. CDR3: CASSPRATAAYNEQFF. In DNA, the CDR3 is TGTGCCAGTAGTCCCAGGGCCACGGCGGCGTACAATGAGCAGTTCTTC.

This chain joins TRBV7-3 and TRBJ1-4, with 8 bases identical to TRBD1. V was clipped by 6 bases and J by 3 bases; unmatched bases: 15. The CDR3 length is 18 residues. CDR1 and CDR2 (germline): SGHTA, FQGTGA. CDR3 region: CASSSQGGGGVANEKLFF. In DNA form, the CDR3 reads TGTGCCAGCAGTTCACAGGGGGGGGGGGGAGTAGCTAATGAAAAACTGTTTTTT.